One sample yielded the 27 T cell receptor beta chains listed below, sequenced in a study of control samples from healthy donors and cancer patients. Here immunoSEQ multiplex PCR was the method, and the copy in TCRdb shows in-frame clones only, minus some. The table lists 95,000 to 150,000 clones, just under 90% of them singletons. Material: blood. Receptors originate from a man aged 30 to 39 in good health.

The chain uses TRBV30 and TRBJ2-3; unclear D gene. Looked up from germline, CDR1 is GTSNPN and CDR2 is SVGIG (reference sequence). The CDR3 sequence is 13 residues long. The V end lost 2 bases, the J end lost 6 bases, and 12 bases lay between the germline ends. The CDR3 nucleotides are TGTGCCTGGAGTTATAAGGGTAGGGATACGCAGTATTTT. Protein sequence: CAWSYKGRDTQYF.

The chain employs TRBV4-2 and TRBJ1-1, with a possible D match to TRBD1 (5 bases). The V gene's germline CDR1 is LGHNA and CDR2 YNFKEQ. V dropped 0 bases and J dropped 8 bases, with 16 bases sitting between them. CDR3 length: 15 residues. The CDR3 sequence: CASSQELQGNTEAFF. For the CDR3, the DNA is TGTGCCAGCAGCCAAGAACTCCAGGGTAATACAGAAGCTTTCTTT.

This clone showed up just a few times. This rearrangement joins TRBV2 to TRBJ1-5; the D gene is possibly TRBD1 (5 bases). Trimming removed 5 bases from V and 4 bases from J, with 12 bases in between. This CDR3 is 14 amino acids long. The germline gives CDR1 SNHLY, CDR2 FYNNEI. The CDR3: CASSPTDENQPQHF. The CDR3, as DNA: TGTGCCAGCAGTCCGACAGACGAGAATCAGCCCCAGCATTTT.

V is TRBV28 and J is TRBJ1-3, with 7 positions matching TRBD1. The CDR3 contains 16 residues. Looked up from germline, CDR1 is MDHEN and CDR2 is SYDVKM. V lost 0 bases and J lost 7; bases outside the gene matches: 9. The CDR3 DNA follows: TGTGCCAGCAGTTTATGGGGAAGGGGGCTCGGCAACACCATATATTTT. Translation: CASSLWGRGLGNTIYF.

The rearrangement links TRBV13 to TRBJ2-1; TRBD2 matches 9 bases. V lost 4 bases to trimming and J lost 3 bases; unmatched junction nucleotides: 13. This CDR3 has 18 residues. CDR1 is PRHDT and CDR2 is FYEKMQ in the germline V gene (reference sequence). CDR3 in amino acids: CASSSIRPVSGSYNEQFF. The CDR3 nucleotides are TGTGCCAGCAGCTCCATCCGCCCCGTTAGCGGGAGCTACAATGAGCAGTTCTTC.

This clone was detected only once. The chain uses TRBV15 and TRBJ1-1, with 7 bases aligning to TRBD1. Trimming at V came to 7 bases and at J to 3 bases, leaving 2 bases not matched to a gene. This CDR3 has 12 residues. CDR1 and CDR2 (germline): LNHNV, YYDKDF (reference sequence). In DNA, the CDR3 is TGTGCCACCACTGACAGGGACACTGAAGCTTTCTTT. It is translated as CATTDRDTEAFF.

This clone occurred a few times. This chain joins TRBV15 and TRBJ2-2; D not certain. V was shortened by 3 bases and J by 4 bases, with 15 bases between the two germline ends. The CDR3 contains 16 residues. CDR1 LNHNV and CDR2 YYDKDF come from the germline V gene (reference sequence). This chain's CDR3 is CATSSPPGKGTGELFF. CDR3 in DNA: TGTGCCACCAGCAGTCCCCCAGGTAAAGGCACCGGGGAGCTGTTTTTT.

The V gene is TRBV9, the J gene TRBJ2-2; 7 nucleotides agree with TRBD1. The germline V gene encodes CDR1 SGDLS and CDR2 YYNGEE. The CDR3 runs to 15 residues. Trimming removed 4 bases from V and 4 bases from J; junction bases left unmatched: 7. The CDR3 protein is CASSIRQGATGELFF. The CDR3 region has the DNA TGTGCCAGCAGCATTCGACAGGGCGCCACCGGGGAGCTGTTTTTT.

CDR3 DNA sequence: TGTGCCAGCAGCTTACGGGACAGCTCCTACGAGCAGTACTTC. Its protein is CASSLRDSSYEQYF. V and J are TRBV7-9 and TRBJ2-7, with 7 bases fitting TRBD1. This CDR3 contains 14 residues. From germline, CDR1 is SEHNR and CDR2 FQNEAQ (reference sequence). V was clipped by 2 bases and J by 0 bases; unmatched bases: 1.

V is TRBV21-1 and J is TRBJ1-1; TRBD1 is taken as the D call from the table, unchecked against the DNA. TRBV21-1 is assigned pseudogene status. This CDR3 is built from 16 residues. DNA for the CDR3: TGTGCCAGCTGGTTAGGGGGAGACACGTTGAACACTGAAGCTTTCTTT. It yields the protein CASWLGGDTLNTEAFF.

The V and J genes are TRBV5-1 and TRBJ1-4; D ambiguous. V dropped 4 bases and J dropped 8 bases, with 15 bases sitting between them. The CDR3 has 14 amino acids. Looked up from germline, CDR1 is SGHRS and CDR2 is YFSETQ. The CDR3 region is CASSLLGGEEKLFF. The CDR3 DNA is TGCGCCAGCAGCCTATTAGGCGGCGAAGAAAAACTGTTTTTT.

CDR3 amino acids: CASSLEGEEGGNTIYF. CDR3 DNA: TGTGCCAGCAGCCTGGAGGGGGAAGAAGGTGGAAACACCATATATTTT. This rearrangement joins TRBV5-5 to TRBJ1-3; the D gene is possibly TRBD1 (6 bases). CDR1 is SGHKS, CDR2 YYEKEE, per germline (reference sequence). V lost 4 bases, J lost 3 bases, and 17 bases lay in between. CDR3 length: 16 amino acids.

V gene TRBV24-1 combines with J gene TRBJ2-1, with 9 positions matching TRBD1. The J segment lost 15 bases and the V segment lost 3 bases, leaving 11 bases of the junction unmatched. The CDR3 has 14 amino acids. Germline loops: CDR1 KGHDR, CDR2 SFDVKD. CDR3 in amino acids: CATSDPQTGTGLFF. The DNA for the CDR3 is TGTGCCACCAGTGATCCCCAAACCGGGACAGGGTTGTTCTTC.

This clone has a single count. V is TRBV30 and J is TRBJ2-2; no clear D. V lost 6 bases, J lost 6 bases, and 17 bases lay in between. This CDR3 is 14 amino acids long. Germline CDR1 reads GTSNPN; CDR2 reads SVGIG (reference sequence). In DNA form, the CDR3 reads TGTGCCTGCCCCATCCCGGAAGGAGCCGGGGAGCTGTTTTTT. It specifies CACPIPEGAGELFF.

V and J are TRBV4-2 and TRBJ2-7, with TRBD2 matching 8 bases. CDR1 LGHNA and CDR2 YNFKEQ come from the germline V gene. Germline trimming cut 2 bases from V and 7 bases from J; bases unmatched to any gene: 4. The CDR3 loop spans 13 amino acids. CDR3 coding DNA: TGTGCCAGCAGCCAACCGGGGGGGCAAGAGCAGTACTTC. Translation: CASSQPGGQEQYF.

The chain joins TRBV21-1 to TRBJ1-1. TRBV21-1 is marked as a pseudogene. This CDR3 has 13 amino acids. The CDR3 sequence is CASSNTRNTEAFF. Here the CDR3 DNA reads TGTGCCAGCAGCAATACGAGAAACACTGAAGCTTTCTTT.

V gene TRBV28 combines with J gene TRBJ1-5; 9 positions match TRBD1. The CDR3 has 15 residues. Germline values: CDR1 MDHEN, CDR2 SYDVKM. J was trimmed by 2 bases and V by 6 bases; bases with no gene match: 5. This chain's CDR3 is CASRRQGEGNQPQHF. CDR3 in DNA: TGTGCCAGCAGGAGACAGGGGGAGGGCAATCAGCCCCAGCATTTT.

The gene calls are TRBV19 and TRBJ2-4; TRBD1 might be the D (6 bases). Trimming cost V 3 bases and J 9 bases, with 15 bases left between them. This CDR3 has 14 residues. In germline, CDR1 is LNHDA, CDR2 SQIVND (reference sequence). Written as DNA, the CDR3 is TGTGCCAGTAGTATCGCACAGGGTTGGCGCATTCAGTACTTC. Protein sequence: CASSIAQGWRIQYF.

The rearrangement uses TRBV29-1 and TRBJ1-5, with D unclear. Trimming removed 4 bases at V and 7 bases at J, with 8 bases between. The V gene's germline CDR1 is SQVTM and CDR2 ANQGSEA. The CDR3 runs to 11 residues. CDR3 nucleotides: TGCAGCGTTGGCCAGACCCAGCCCCAGCATTTT. Residues: CSVGQTQPQHF.

V and J are TRBV7-3 and TRBJ1-6; no firm D call. Germline values: CDR1 SGHTA, CDR2 FQGTGA. This CDR3 comprises 18 residues. V lost 0 bases to trimming and J lost 0 bases, with 12 bases between them. CDR3 in amino acids: CASSLTSSGSSYNSPLHF. DNA of the CDR3: TGTGCCAGCAGCTTAACGTCTTCGGGAAGCTCCTATAATTCACCCCTCCACTTT.

The CDR3 nucleotides read TGTGCCAGTAGTCAGGCGCCGTCCTACGAGCAGTACTTC. Encoded protein: CASSQAPSYEQYF. The chain links TRBV19 to TRBJ2-7; D not resolved. This CDR3 has 13 residues. Per germline, CDR1 LNHDA and CDR2 SQIVND (reference sequence). V was shortened by 5 bases and J by 1 base, with 9 bases between the two germline ends.

Many counts were recorded for this clone. Additional DNA sequences in this sample encode the identical CDR3. V usage is TRBV5-5 and J usage is TRBJ1-3; tentatively, D is TRBD1 (6 bases). CDR1 and CDR2 (germline): SGHKS, YYEKEE (reference sequence). The CDR3 loop spans 14 amino acids. V was cut by 0 bases and J by 3 bases, with 7 bases left in between. CDR3 DNA: TGTGCCAGCAGCTTGGAGGGGGGTGGAAACACCATATATTTT. As protein: CASSLEGGGNTIYF.

The V gene is TRBV6-6, the J gene TRBJ1-5; D possibly corresponds to TRBD1 (6 bases). V lost 7 bases, J lost 4 bases, and 17 bases lay in between. The CDR3 runs 15 residues. Germline values: CDR1 MNHNY, CDR2 SVGAGI (reference sequence). CDR3 in amino acids: CASTYKQGTNQPQHF. The CDR3 DNA follows: TGTGCCAGCACTTATAAACAGGGTACGAATCAGCCCCAGCATTTT.

The chain is built from TRBV3-1 (or the pseudogene TRBV3-2) and TRBJ2-1, with TRBD2 matching 13 bases. The CDR3 consists of 18 residues. From germline, CDR1 is LGHDT and CDR2 YNNKEL (reference sequence). V was clipped by 4 bases and J by 6 bases; unmatched bases: 12. CDR3 amino acids: CASSRSTSGGVFGNEQFF. In DNA form, the CDR3 reads TGTGCCAGCAGCCGATCAACTAGCGGGGGGGTCTTTGGCAATGAGCAGTTCTTC.

The rearrangement links TRBV30 to TRBJ2-3; 8 bases align to TRBD2. This CDR3 region has 17 residues. The V and J ends lost 0 bases and 2 bases, in that order; junction bases with no gene match: 10. Germline CDR1 is GTSNPN and CDR2 is SVGIG (reference sequence). CDR3 sequence: CAWSVSPLAALTDTQYF. Here the CDR3 DNA reads TGTGCCTGGAGTGTATCCCCACTAGCGGCACTCACAGATACGCAGTATTTT. Looking up the rest from reference TRBV30 and TRBJ2-3 gives the full variable domain: SQTIHQWPATLVQPVGSPLSLECTVEGTSNPNLYWYRQAAGRGLQLLFYSVGIGQISSEVPQNLSASRPQDRQFILSSKKLLLSDSGFYLCAWSVSPLAALTDTQYFGPGTRLTVL.

In its sample, this clone was seen once. The V call is TRBV2, the J call TRBJ2-3; 10 nucleotides line up with TRBD1. V dropped 5 bases and J dropped 5; count of bases not matched to a gene: 1. The CDR3 sequence is 13 residues long. The germline CDR1 and CDR2 sequences are SNHLY and FYNNEI. CDR3 nucleotide sequence: TGTGCCAGCAGTAGGACAGGGGGAGATACGCAGTATTTT. Protein: CASSRTGGDTQYF.

This clone appeared a single time. The genes are TRBV4-1 and TRBJ1-2, with 7 bases identical to TRBD1. The CDR3 loop spans 14 amino acids. The J segment lost 0 bases and the V segment lost 5 bases, leaving 3 bases of the junction unmatched. Germline V gene data show CDR1 as MGHRA and CDR2 as YSYEKL. CDR3 coding DNA: TGCGCCAGCAGCTTCGGACAGGCTAACTATGGCTACACCTTC. This translates into CASSFGQANYGYTF.